A single sample is the source of the 10 T cell receptor beta chains below, sequenced in a study of response to subunit inactivated influenza vaccine. From the RT-PCR reads, TCRdb called clonotypes with MiXCR, one entry per CDR3 protein. The sample has 500,000 to 750,000 distinct CDR3 sequences, 14% seen once. Sequences were derived from PBMCs from blood, sampled approximately 13 days after vaccination. The receptors were sampled from a man aged 50-60 years who received an inactivated influenza vaccine.

The gene calls are TRBV20-1 and TRBJ2-7; TRBD1 is a possible D gene (5 bases). The CDR3 loop spans 13 amino acids. Per germline, CDR1 DFQATT and CDR2 SNEGSKA (reference sequence). V was clipped by 1 base and J by 0 bases, with 7 bases between them. CDR3 in amino acids: CSARVRASYEQYF. The CDR3 bases are TGCAGTGCTAGAGTCAGGGCCTCCTACGAGCAGTACTTC.

The V and J genes are TRBV5-1 and TRBJ2-1; tentatively, D is TRBD2 (7 bases). The CDR3 totals 15 residues. Trimming removed 4 bases at V and 5 bases at J, with 16 bases between. Germline CDR1 and CDR2: SGHRS and YFSETQ. In nucleotides, the CDR3 is TGCGCCAGCAGCCTTGGGGGGGCGCTCCACAATGAGCAGTTCTTC. This translates into CASSLGGALHNEQFF.

This clonotype has a handful of counts. The chain joins TRBV25-1 to TRBJ2-7; 9 bases line up with TRBD1. The V segment lost 4 bases and the J segment 6 bases; nucleotides outside the gene matches: 7. The germline gives CDR1 MGHDK, CDR2 SYGVNS. The CDR3 covers 14 residues. This CDR3 reads CASSASDRGAEQYF. In nucleotides, the CDR3 is TGTGCCAGCAGTGCTTCAGACAGGGGGGCCGAGCAGTACTTC.

This clonotype turned up a few times. V and J are TRBV20-1 and TRBJ2-3; D may match TRBD1 or TRBD2 (5 bases each). This CDR3 is 15 amino acids long. In germline, CDR1 is DFQATT, CDR2 SNEGSKA (reference sequence). V was trimmed by 6 bases and J by 3 bases, leaving 19 bases between them. CDR3 sequence reads: CSAPTGALRTDTQYF. In nucleotides, the CDR3 is TGCAGTGCGCCCACCGGGGCCCTCAGAACAGATACGCAGTATTTT.

This clonotype showed up just a few times. Since a much larger clone is just one base distant, this may be a read error. J is TRBJ2-1 and V is TRBV5-5; a possible D gene is TRBD1 (6 bases). Trimming took off 4 bases at V and 8 bases at J, with 22 bases between the two ends. Germline CDR1 reads SGHKS; CDR2 reads YYEKEE (reference sequence). This CDR3 region has 16 residues. The CDR3: CASSETGPFLLDEQFF. The CDR3 DNA sequence: TGTGCCAGCAGCGAAACAGGGCCCTTCCTTTTGGATGAGCAGTTCTTC.

This clonotype has just a few counts. This chain links TRBV6-2 or TRBV6-3 with TRBJ1-1; D not resolved. The CDR3 length is 14 residues. The V gene lost 2 bases and the J gene lost 1 base, with 8 bases spanning the gap. Germline V CDR1 and CDR2: MNHEY, SVGEGT. CDR3 region: CASSYGGGNTEAFF. DNA for the CDR3: TGTGCCAGCAGTTACGGAGGCGGGAACACTGAAGCTTTCTTT.

The chain carries TRBV5-1 and TRBJ2-1, with no clear D. CDR1 SGHRS and CDR2 YFSETQ come from the germline V gene. V dropped 1 base and J dropped 7 bases, with 36 bases sitting between them. The CDR3 contains 22 residues. The CDR3 reads CASSLPKWGLTGDREARNEQFF. As DNA, the CDR3 is TGCGCCAGCAGCTTGCCTAAATGGGGTCTTACCGGCGACCGAGAGGCCAGAAATGAGCAGTTCTTC.

In DNA form, the CDR3 reads TGTGCCAGTAGTATGATCCGCTCCTACGAGCAGTACTTC. Amino acids: CASSMIRSYEQYF. The chain couples TRBV19 to TRBJ2-7; D remains unclear. The germline V gene has CDR1 LNHDA and CDR2 SQIVND (reference sequence). The CDR3 covers 13 residues. V was pared by 3 bases and J by 0 bases, with 6 bases between. Full variable domain (remainder filled in from reference TRBV19 and TRBJ2-7): DGGITQSPKYLFRKEGQNVTLSCEQNLNHDAMYWYRQDPGQGLRLIYYSQIVNDFQKGDIAEGYSVSREKKESFPLTVTSAQKNPTAFYLCASSMIRSYEQYFGPGTRLTVT.

On this clonotype: Given the absence of the conserved phenylalanine or tryptophan at the CDR3 end, a read error is likely. This chain connects TRBV3-1 to TRBJ2-1, with 13 bases matching TRBD2. The V segment lost 2 bases and the J segment 0 bases; nucleotides outside the gene matches: 13. The CDR3 has 21 residues. CDR1 LGHDT and CDR2 YNNKEL come from the germline V gene (reference sequence). The CDR3 DNA is TGTGCCAGCAGCCAACCTACAGGGACTAGCGGGATACAAAGCTCCTACAATGAGCAGTTCTTA. Amino acid sequence: CASSQPTGTSGIQSSYNEQFL.

This clonotype was counted at least ten times. The V gene is TRBV13, the J gene TRBJ2-2; TRBD1 matches at 8 bases. CDR1 is PRHDT, CDR2 FYEKMQ, per germline (reference sequence). The junction had 3 bases not matched to a gene; V was cut back by 6 bases and J by 6 bases. The CDR3 consists of 13 residues. The CDR3 DNA reads TGTGCCAGCAGATCCAGGGGGCCCGGGGAGCTGTTTTTT. This gives the protein CASRSRGPGELFF.